These 17 T cell receptor beta chains were all obtained from the same sample, sequenced in a study of molecular identifiers for immune sequencing clone quantification. MiXCR was run by TCRdb on the PCR reads, yielding one entry per CDR3 protein. This sample has some 320,000 distinct CDR3 sequences, with 20% to 25% found just once. Sequenced input: naive CD8+ T cells from blood, with Jurkat cell RNA spiked in. Subset described: FACS-sorted CD8+CD4-CCR7+CD45RA+ naive T cells. The receptors were gathered from a human donor in good health. Some libraries in this study had Jurkat cell RNA spiked in.

Ten or more counts support this clonotype. The rearrangement links TRBV20-1 to TRBJ2-7, with D tentatively TRBD2 (6 bases). Trimming removed 3 bases from V and 3 bases from J, with 15 bases in between. Germline values: CDR1 DFQATT, CDR2 SNEGSKA (reference sequence). This CDR3 is built from 14 residues. The CDR3 DNA sequence: TGCAGTGCTAGTTGGCAGAGGAGGGGCTACGAGCAGTACTTC. Translation gives CSASWQRRGYEQYF.

With regard to this clonotype: This may stem from a read error, because a much larger clone lies one nucleotide away. The missing conserved phenylalanine or tryptophan at the end of this CDR3 makes a read error likely. CDR3 in amino acids: CASSSQGIPTTDEQYS. The CDR3 region has the DNA TGTGCCAGCAGCTCCCAGGGAATTCCCACTACGGACGAGCAGTACTCC. This chain connects TRBV5-4 to TRBJ2-7, with D possibly TRBD1 on 5 matching bases. The CDR3 is 16 amino acids. Trimming left V 3 bases short and J 5 bases short, with 21 bases between. Germline CDR1 reads SGHNT; CDR2 reads YYREEE (reference sequence).

Note on this clonotype: The junction departs from germline at one end; a sequencing error may be responsible. The genes are TRBV5-1 and TRBJ1-1; 8 nucleotides align to TRBD1. The CDR3 consists of 13 residues. Germline lookup yields CDR1 SGHRS and CDR2 YFSETQ. As DNA, the CDR3 is TGCGCCAGCGGCTTTACAGGGGGCACTGAAGCTTTCTTT. Encoded protein: CASGFTGGTEAFF.

This rearrangement joins TRBV7-9 to TRBJ2-2, with no clear D. Trimming stripped 8 bases from V and 5 bases from J, with 15 bases between. Germline V gene sequence: CDR1 SEHNR, CDR2 FQNEAQ (reference sequence). The CDR3 length is 14 residues. This CDR3 reads CASGSTLKTGELFF. The CDR3 DNA sequence: TGTGCCAGCGGCTCGACCCTGAAAACCGGGGAGCTGTTTTTT.

This clonotype was recorded at least ten times. The CDR3 DNA is TGCGCCAGCAGCCAAGATGGGACAGGGTCGGGAGAGCAGTACTTC. It yields the protein CASSQDGTGSGEQYF. The J gene is TRBJ2-7, the V gene TRBV4-3; 9 positions agree with TRBD1. This CDR3 region has 15 residues. The germline V gene encodes CDR1 LGHNA and CDR2 YSLEER. The V segment lost 0 bases and the J segment 7 bases; nucleotides outside the gene matches: 7.

The chain joins TRBV9 to TRBJ2-5; perhaps TRBD2 as D (5 bases). Trimming cost V 0 bases and J 2 bases, with 11 bases left between them. The CDR3 loop spans 15 amino acids. Per the germline V gene, CDR1 is SGDLS and CDR2 is YYNGEE. The CDR3 spells CASSVVEGPQETQYF. The CDR3 region has the DNA TGTGCCAGCAGCGTAGTTGAGGGCCCACAAGAGACCCAGTACTTC. Variable domain in full (rest from reference TRBV9 and TRBJ2-5): DSGVTQTPKHLITATGQRVTLRCSPRSGDLSVYWYQQSLDQGLQFLIQYYNGEERAKGNILERFSAQQFPDLHSELNLSSLELGDSALYFCASSVVEGPQETQYFGPGTRLLVL.

V usage is TRBV10-3 and J usage is TRBJ2-3, with D possibly being TRBD2 (5 bases). This CDR3 is 13 amino acids long. Germline V gene sequence: CDR1 ENHRY, CDR2 SYGVKD. V was shortened by 0 bases and J by 14 bases, with 15 bases between the two germline ends. CDR3 DNA: TGTGCCATCAGTGAGTCTAACTTTCAGGCGGGGTATTTT. It yields the protein CAISESNFQAGYF.

There are many counts of this clonotype. The J gene is TRBJ1-5, the V gene TRBV19; no reliable D call. V was shortened by 3 bases and J by 0 bases, with 9 bases between the two germline ends. The CDR3 runs 15 residues. Per the germline V gene, CDR1 is LNHDA and CDR2 is SQIVND (reference sequence). The CDR3: CASSMAPGSNQPQHF. DNA for the CDR3: TGTGCCAGTAGTATGGCCCCGGGTAGCAATCAGCCCCAGCATTTT.

As concerns this clonotype: This may come from a read error, since a much larger clone is one base off. The chain links TRBV5-6 to TRBJ2-3; 8 nucleotides align to TRBD2. This CDR3 comprises 17 residues. V was clipped by 3 bases and J by 0 bases; unmatched bases: 9. From germline, CDR1 is SGHDT and CDR2 YYEEEE. CDR3: CASSSQGLGTSTDTQYF. CDR3 in DNA: TGTGCCAGCAGCTCACAGGGACTAGGGACTAGCACAGATACGCAGTATTTT. The variable domain in full, with the rest retrieved from reference TRBV5-6 and TRBJ2-3, is DAGVTQSPTHLIKTRGQQVTLRCSPKSGHDTVSWYQQALGQGPQFIFQYYEEEERQRGNFPDRFSGHQFPNYSSELNVNALLLGDSALYLCASSSQGLGTSTDTQYFGPGTRLTVL.

This clonotype was seen only a few times. The CDR3 region is CASRELVRVTGELFF. The CDR3 nucleotides read TGTGCCAGCAGAGAGTTAGTGCGGGTCACCGGGGAGCTGTTTTTT. This chain links TRBV6-2 or TRBV6-3 with TRBJ2-2; D is possibly TRBD2 (5 bases). Deletions cut 6 bases from V and 4 bases from J, with 15 bases between. CDR1 is MNHEY, CDR2 SVGEGT, per germline. The CDR3 covers 15 residues.

As regards this clonotype: A clone one base away is much larger, so this may be a read error. As DNA, the CDR3 is TGCAGTGTTCCACGACACCAGGGAAACACTGAAGCTTTCTTT. Protein product: CSVPRHQGNTEAFF. The chain joins TRBV20-1 to TRBJ1-1, with D possibly being TRBD1 (5 bases). Trimming cost V 7 bases and J 2 bases, with 17 bases left between them. CDR1 is DFQATT, CDR2 SNEGSKA, per germline (reference sequence). The CDR3 loop spans 14 amino acids.

The chain uses TRBV9 and TRBJ2-3; the D call may be TRBD1 or TRBD2 (6 bases each). The CDR3 loop spans 14 amino acids. Trimming took off 4 bases at V and 2 bases at J, with 11 bases between the two ends. Germline V gene lookup returns CDR1 SGDLS and CDR2 YYNGEE. The CDR3 sequence: CASSPGALTDTQYF. In DNA form, the CDR3 reads TGTGCCAGCAGCCCGGGGGCGCTCACAGATACGCAGTATTTT.

This clonotype was seen many times. This chain connects TRBV6-5 to TRBJ1-4; D unclear. Germline V gene data show CDR1 as MNHEY and CDR2 as SVGAGI. The CDR3 has 13 residues. The germline V and J ends were trimmed by 6 bases and 4 bases, with 9 bases remaining between them. The CDR3 DNA reads as TGTGCCAGCAGCCGGGTCTATAATGAAAAACTGTTTTTT. Its protein is CASSRVYNEKLFF.

This clonotype was observed at least ten times. The chain has TRBV5-6 and TRBJ2-4, with D perhaps matching TRBD1 or TRBD2 (5 bases each). The germline CDR1 and CDR2 sequences are SGHDT and YYEEEE. This CDR3 spans 13 amino acids. Deletions cut 0 bases from V and 5 bases from J, with 6 bases between. In DNA form, the CDR3 reads TGTGCCAGCAGCTTGGCGGGACAAAACATTCAGTACTTC. It specifies CASSLAGQNIQYF. The variable domain in full, with the rest retrieved from reference TRBV5-6 and TRBJ2-4, is DAGVTQSPTHLIKTRGQQVTLRCSPKSGHDTVSWYQQALGQGPQFIFQYYEEEERQRGNFPDRFSGHQFPNYSSELNVNALLLGDSALYLCASSLAGQNIQYFGAGTRLSVL.

As concerns this clonotype: A much larger clone differs by one base, so this may be a read error. V gene TRBV7-2 combines with J gene TRBJ1-3, with TRBD1 matching over 7 bases. CDR3 length: 14 amino acids. Germline assignment: CDR1 SGHTA and CDR2 FQGNSA. DNA for the CDR3: TGTGCCAGCAGCTTGACAGGGCCTGGAAGCACCATATATTTT. This codes for CASSLTGPGSTIYF.

This clonotype was found many times. The chain carries TRBV6-5 and TRBJ1-1; D perhaps matches TRBD1 (6 bases). CDR3 length: 13 residues. Germline V CDR1 and CDR2: MNHEY, SVGAGI. The germline V and J ends were trimmed by 3 bases and 3 bases, with 8 bases remaining between them. The CDR3 DNA sequence: TGTGCCAGCAGTTATGACAGGTACACTGAAGCTTTCTTT. Its translation is CASSYDRYTEAFF.

In this sample, this clonotype turned up many times. This chain connects TRBV4-3 to TRBJ2-1, with D tentatively TRBD2 (6 bases). V was cut by 5 bases and J by 0 bases, with 11 bases left in between. The length of the CDR3 is 15 residues. Germline lookup yields CDR1 LGHNA and CDR2 YSLEER. The CDR3 DNA follows: TGCGCCAGCAGCGGAGGGATTTACTCCTACAATGAGCAGTTCTTC. Its translation: CASSGGIYSYNEQFF.